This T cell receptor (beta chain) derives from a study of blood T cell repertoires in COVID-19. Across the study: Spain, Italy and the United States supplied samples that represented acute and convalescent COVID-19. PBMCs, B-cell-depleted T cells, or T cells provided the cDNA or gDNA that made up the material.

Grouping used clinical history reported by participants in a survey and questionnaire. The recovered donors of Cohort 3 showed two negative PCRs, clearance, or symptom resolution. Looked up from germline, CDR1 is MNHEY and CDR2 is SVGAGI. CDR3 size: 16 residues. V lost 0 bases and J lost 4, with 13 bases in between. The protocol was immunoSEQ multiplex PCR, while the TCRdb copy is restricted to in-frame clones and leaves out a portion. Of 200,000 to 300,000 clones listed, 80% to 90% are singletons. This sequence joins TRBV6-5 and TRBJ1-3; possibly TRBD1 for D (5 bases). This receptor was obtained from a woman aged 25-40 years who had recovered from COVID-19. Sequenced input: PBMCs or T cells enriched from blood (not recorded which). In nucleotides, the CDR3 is TGTGCCAGCAGTTACTCGACCCCCAGGGTAGGAAACACCATATATTTT. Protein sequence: CASSYSTPRVGNTIYF.